The 10 T cell receptor beta chains below all came from one sample that was sequenced in a study of blood T cell repertoires in COVID-19. The method was immunoSEQ multiplex PCR; TCRdb's version includes in-frame clones alone and lacks a portion of them. The sample lists about 180,000 clones; about 85% were seen once. The sequenced material came from peripheral blood. The receptors originated from a woman aged 25 to 39 with active or convalescent COVID-19.

V is TRBV2 and J is TRBJ2-3; a possible D gene is TRBD2 (5 bases). Germline CDR1 SNHLY, CDR2 FYNNEI. This CDR3 is built from 13 residues. Trimming cost V 5 bases and J 2 bases, with 8 bases left between them. This CDR3 reads CASSSGFTDTQYF. CDR3 DNA sequence: TGTGCCAGCAGTAGCGGTTTCACAGATACGCAGTATTTT.

The rearrangement uses TRBV5-1 and TRBJ2-1; D possibly corresponds to TRBD2 (5 bases). Trimming cost V 0 bases and J 5 bases, with 9 bases left between them. The V gene's germline CDR1 is SGHRS and CDR2 YFSETQ. There are 14 residues in the CDR3. The CDR3 sequence is CASSLANGDNEQFF. The CDR3 bases are TGCGCCAGCAGCTTGGCGAACGGGGACAATGAGCAGTTCTTC.

The CDR3 DNA sequence: TGTGCCAGCTTCACAGGGGGCGCCTCTGGAAACACCATATATTTT. Translated, it gives CASFTGGASGNTIYF. The chain uses TRBV7-9 and TRBJ1-3; 9 bases map to TRBD1. J lost 0 bases, V lost 8 bases, and 5 bases had no gene match. CDR1 SEHNR and CDR2 FQNEAQ come from the germline V gene (reference sequence). This CDR3 comprises 15 residues. The entire variable domain, with the rest obtained from reference TRBV7-9 and TRBJ1-3, is as follows: DTGVSQNPRHKITKRGQNVTFRCDPISEHNRLYWYRQTLGQGPEFLTYFQNEAQLEKSRLLSDRFSAERPKGSFSTLEIQRTEQGDSAMYLCASFTGGASGNTIYFGEGSWLTVV.

V usage is TRBV7-9 and J usage is TRBJ2-1; TRBD2 agrees at 12 bases. V was pared by 5 bases and J by 10 bases, with 9 bases of the junction left unmatched. Germline V gives CDR1 SEHNR, CDR2 FQNEAQ (reference sequence). CDR3 length equals 15 residues. The CDR3, as DNA: TGTGCCAGCAGCCCTAGCGGGAGGGCGGTGGGGGAGCAGTTCTTC. Translated, it gives CASSPSGRAVGEQFF.

This chain links TRBV20-1 with TRBJ2-1; 9 nucleotides agree with TRBD2. Per the germline V gene, CDR1 is DFQATT and CDR2 is SNEGSKA (reference sequence). The CDR3 consists of 16 residues. V was clipped by 6 bases and J by 4 bases; unmatched bases: 13. The CDR3 is CSASTEGLAPYNEQFF. The CDR3 DNA reads TGCAGTGCCAGTACCGAGGGACTAGCACCATACAATGAGCAGTTCTTC.

The chain is built from TRBV3-1 (or the pseudogene TRBV3-2) and TRBJ2-1; 9 nucleotides match TRBD2. The J segment lost 9 bases and the V segment lost 4 bases, leaving 1 base of the junction unmatched. The CDR3 extends over 12 amino acids. Germline CDR1 reads LGHDT; CDR2 reads YNNKEL (reference sequence). In nucleotides, the CDR3 is TGTGCCAGCAGCCCGACTAGCGGTGAGCAGTTCTTC. Translation: CASSPTSGEQFF.

The chain combines TRBV29-1 with TRBJ2-1; D is possibly TRBD2 (6 bases). The CDR3 is 14 amino acids. Germline-derived CDR1 and CDR2 are SQVTM and ANQGSEA. Trimming left V 6 bases short and J 3 bases short, with 15 bases between. CDR3 sequence: CSVIAEGLYNEQFF. The CDR3 coding sequence is TGCAGCGTAATAGCGGAAGGGCTCTACAATGAGCAGTTCTTC.

The V and J genes are TRBV19 and TRBJ2-7; 12 bases match TRBD1. J gave up 5 bases and V 3 bases, and 8 bases lay outside the gene matches. CDR1 is LNHDA and CDR2 is SQIVND in the germline V gene (reference sequence). This CDR3 has 16 amino acids. CDR3 residues: CASSMLLGQGAHEQYF. The CDR3 nucleotides are TGTGCCAGTAGTATGCTGCTGGGACAGGGGGCCCACGAGCAGTACTTC. The complete variable domain, with remaining parts taken from reference TRBV19 and TRBJ2-7, reads DGGITQSPKYLFRKEGQNVTLSCEQNLNHDAMYWYRQDPGQGLRLIYYSQIVNDFQKGDIAEGYSVSREKKESFPLTVTSAQKNPTAFYLCASSMLLGQGAHEQYFGPGTRLTVT.

The chain recombines TRBV18 with TRBJ1-2, with D tentatively TRBD1 (5 bases). CDR3 length: 13 residues. Germline values: CDR1 KGHSH, CDR2 LQKENI. The ends were cut back, 6 bases at V and 4 bases at J, with 12 bases in the middle. The CDR3 nucleotides read TGTGCCAGCTCCCCGGGGGATGGCTATGGCTACACCTTC. Its protein is CASSPGDGYGYTF.

The chain combines TRBV5-4 with TRBJ2-3; TRBD2 agrees at 13 bases. The CDR3 is 19 residues long. Germline V CDR1 and CDR2: SGHNT, YYREEE (reference sequence). The V segment lost 3 bases and the J segment 3 bases; nucleotides outside the gene matches: 13. CDR3 protein: CASSSGGTSGRGSTDTQYF. Written as DNA, the CDR3 is TGTGCCAGCAGCTCAGGGGGCACTAGCGGGAGGGGGAGTACAGATACGCAGTATTTT.